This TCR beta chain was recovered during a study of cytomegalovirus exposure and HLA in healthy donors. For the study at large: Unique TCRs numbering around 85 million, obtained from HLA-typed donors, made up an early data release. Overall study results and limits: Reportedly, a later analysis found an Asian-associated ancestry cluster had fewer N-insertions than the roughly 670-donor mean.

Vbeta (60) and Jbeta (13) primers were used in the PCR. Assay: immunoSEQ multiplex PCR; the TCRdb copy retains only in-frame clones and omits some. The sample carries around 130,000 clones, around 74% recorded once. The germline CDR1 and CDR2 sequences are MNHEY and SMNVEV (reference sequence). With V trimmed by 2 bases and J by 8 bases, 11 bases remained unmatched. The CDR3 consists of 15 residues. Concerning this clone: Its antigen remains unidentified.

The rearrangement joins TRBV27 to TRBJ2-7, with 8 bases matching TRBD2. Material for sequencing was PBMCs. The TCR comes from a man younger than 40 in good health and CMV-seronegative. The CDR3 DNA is TGTGCCAGCAGTTTAGGTACTAGCGGTACTTTACAGCAGTACTTC. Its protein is CASSLGTSGTLQQYF.